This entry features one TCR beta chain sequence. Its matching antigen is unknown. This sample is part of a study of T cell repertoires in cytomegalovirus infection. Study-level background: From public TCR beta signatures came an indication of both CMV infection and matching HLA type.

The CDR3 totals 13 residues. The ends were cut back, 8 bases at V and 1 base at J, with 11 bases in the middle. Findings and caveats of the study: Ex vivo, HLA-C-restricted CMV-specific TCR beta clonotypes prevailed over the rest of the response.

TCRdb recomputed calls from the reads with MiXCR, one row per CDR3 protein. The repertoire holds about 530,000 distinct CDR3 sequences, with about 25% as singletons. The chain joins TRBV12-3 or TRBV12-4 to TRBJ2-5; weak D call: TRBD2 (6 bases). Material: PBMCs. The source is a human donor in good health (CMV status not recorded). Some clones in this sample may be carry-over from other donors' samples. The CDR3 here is CASLADTQETQYF. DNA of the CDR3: TGTGCCAGCTTAGCGGACACCCAAGAGACCCAGTACTTC.